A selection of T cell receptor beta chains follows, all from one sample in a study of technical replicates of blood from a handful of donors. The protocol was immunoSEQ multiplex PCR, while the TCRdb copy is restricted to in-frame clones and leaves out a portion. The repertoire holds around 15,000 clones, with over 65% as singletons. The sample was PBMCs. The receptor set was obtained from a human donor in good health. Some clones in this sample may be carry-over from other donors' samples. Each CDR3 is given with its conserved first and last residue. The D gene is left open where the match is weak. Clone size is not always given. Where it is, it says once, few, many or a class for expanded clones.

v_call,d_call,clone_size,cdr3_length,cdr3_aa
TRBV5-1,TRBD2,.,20,CASSLGPGTSGRGLVYEQFF
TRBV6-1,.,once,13,CASSDEGGQPQHF
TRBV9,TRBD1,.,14,CASSKDRGRGEQYF
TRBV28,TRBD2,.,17,CASSPLLAGASSYEQYF
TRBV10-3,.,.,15,CAISEKGQSFYGYTF
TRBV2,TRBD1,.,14,CASNRDRGNQPQHF
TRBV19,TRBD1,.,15,CASSLPGQGTYEQYF
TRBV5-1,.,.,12,CASSPSENEQFF
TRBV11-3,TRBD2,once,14,CASSSGLAYNEQFF
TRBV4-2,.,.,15,CASSLSGTSTDTQYF
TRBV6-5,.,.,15,CASTLGSSGANVLTF
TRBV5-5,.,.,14,CASSLDSVNSPLHF
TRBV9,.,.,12,CASSADPTPQHF
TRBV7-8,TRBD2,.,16,CASRPKREGTADTQYF
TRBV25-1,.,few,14,CASSERGHGETQYF
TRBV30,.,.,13,CAWSPGGAPEAFF
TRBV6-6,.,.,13,CASNAGSTGELFF
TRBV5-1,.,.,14,CASRDSGGADEQYF
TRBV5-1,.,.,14,CASHWMTGGYEQYF
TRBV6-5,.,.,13,CASSPGFSYEQYF
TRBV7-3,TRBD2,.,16,CASSLLGSGSSDTQYF
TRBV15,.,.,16,CATSRALAATEGEQYF
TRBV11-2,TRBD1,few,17,CASSSTGGRTKGTEAFF
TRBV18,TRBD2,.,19,CASSPRSSGSTSSYNEQFF
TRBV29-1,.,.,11,CSVAPGTEAFF
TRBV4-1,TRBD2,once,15,CASSQASGSYNEQFF
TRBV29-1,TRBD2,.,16,CSAGGDASGSRNEQFF
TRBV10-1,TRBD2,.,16,CASSEMGASGRHEQFF
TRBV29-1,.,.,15,CSVPSPRAAYNEQFF
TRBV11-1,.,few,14,CASSLSSPQETQYF
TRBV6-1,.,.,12,CASSERSYEQYF
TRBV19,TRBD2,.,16,CASSTRLAGAGGELFF
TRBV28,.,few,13,CASSFRGTGTQYF
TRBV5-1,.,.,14,CASSLGQGNNEQFF
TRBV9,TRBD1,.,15,CASSVPGQADYEQYF
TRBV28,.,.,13,CASRSGGPYEQYF
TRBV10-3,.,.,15,CATGVPGVKAYEQYF
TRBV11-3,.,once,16,CASSSGASPSGDTQYF
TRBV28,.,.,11,CASGGRETQYF
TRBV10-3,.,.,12,CAIRPEGDIQYF
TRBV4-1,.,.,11,CASSQLNEQFF